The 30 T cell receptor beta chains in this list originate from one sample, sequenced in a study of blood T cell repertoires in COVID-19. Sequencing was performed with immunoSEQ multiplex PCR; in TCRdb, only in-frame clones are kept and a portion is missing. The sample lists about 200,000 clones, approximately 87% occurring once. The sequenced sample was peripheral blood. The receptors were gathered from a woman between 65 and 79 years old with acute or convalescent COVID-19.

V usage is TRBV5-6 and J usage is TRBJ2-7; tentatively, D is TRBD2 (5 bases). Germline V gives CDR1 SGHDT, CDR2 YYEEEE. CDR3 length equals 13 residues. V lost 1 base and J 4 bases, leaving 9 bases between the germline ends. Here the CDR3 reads CASSLMRVYEQYF. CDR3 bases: TGTGCCAGCAGCTTGATGCGGGTATACGAGCAGTACTTC.

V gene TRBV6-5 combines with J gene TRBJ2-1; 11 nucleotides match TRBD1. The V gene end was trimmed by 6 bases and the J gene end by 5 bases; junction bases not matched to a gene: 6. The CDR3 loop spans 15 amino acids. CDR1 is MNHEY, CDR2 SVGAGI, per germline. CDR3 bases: TGTGCCAGCAGGAGGACAGGGGGCAGGAACAATGAGCAGTTCTTC. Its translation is CASRRTGGRNNEQFF.

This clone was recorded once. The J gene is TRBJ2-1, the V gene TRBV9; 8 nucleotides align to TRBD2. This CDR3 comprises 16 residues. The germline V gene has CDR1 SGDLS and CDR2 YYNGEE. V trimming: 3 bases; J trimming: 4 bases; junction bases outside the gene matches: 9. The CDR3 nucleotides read TGTGCCAGCAGCGGGCCTCTTAGCGGGGCGTACAATGAGCAGTTCTTC. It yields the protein CASSGPLSGAYNEQFF.

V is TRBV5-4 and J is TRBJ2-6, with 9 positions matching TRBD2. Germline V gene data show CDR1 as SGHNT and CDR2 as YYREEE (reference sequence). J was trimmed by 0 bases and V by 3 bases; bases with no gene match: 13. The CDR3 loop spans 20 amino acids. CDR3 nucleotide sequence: TGTGCCAGCAGCTCCGCAGGGCGGGGGGGCGCTAACTCTGGGGCCAACGTCCTGACTTTC. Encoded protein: CASSSAGRGGANSGANVLTF.

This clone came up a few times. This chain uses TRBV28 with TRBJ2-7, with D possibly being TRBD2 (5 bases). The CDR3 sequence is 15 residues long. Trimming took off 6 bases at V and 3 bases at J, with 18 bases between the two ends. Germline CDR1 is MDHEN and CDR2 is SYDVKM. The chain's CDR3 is CASSPAGLSYYEQYF. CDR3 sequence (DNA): TGTGCCAGCAGCCCCGCCGGACTTTCATACTACGAGCAGTACTTC.

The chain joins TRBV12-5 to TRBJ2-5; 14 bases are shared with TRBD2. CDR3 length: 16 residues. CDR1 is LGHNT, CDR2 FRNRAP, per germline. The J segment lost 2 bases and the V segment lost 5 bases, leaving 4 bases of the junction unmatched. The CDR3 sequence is CASGPGLAGGQETQYF. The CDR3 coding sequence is TGTGCTAGTGGTCCCGGACTAGCGGGGGGTCAAGAGACCCAGTACTTC.

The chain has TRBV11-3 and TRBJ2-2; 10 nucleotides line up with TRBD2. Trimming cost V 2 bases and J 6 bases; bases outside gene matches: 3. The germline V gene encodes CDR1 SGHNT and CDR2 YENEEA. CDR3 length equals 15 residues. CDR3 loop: CASSLLAGASGELFF. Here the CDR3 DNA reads TGTGCCAGCAGCTTACTAGCGGGAGCCTCCGGGGAGCTGTTTTTT.

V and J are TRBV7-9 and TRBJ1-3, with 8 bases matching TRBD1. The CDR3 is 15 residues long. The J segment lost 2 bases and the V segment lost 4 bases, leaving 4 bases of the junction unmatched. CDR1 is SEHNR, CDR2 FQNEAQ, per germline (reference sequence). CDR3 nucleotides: TGTGCCAGCAGCTCAACAGGGGGGCCTGGAAACACCATATATTTT. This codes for CASSSTGGPGNTIYF.

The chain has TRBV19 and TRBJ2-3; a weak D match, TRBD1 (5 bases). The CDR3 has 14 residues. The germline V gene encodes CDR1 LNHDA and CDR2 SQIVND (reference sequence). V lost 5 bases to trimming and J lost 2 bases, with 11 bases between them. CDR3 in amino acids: CASSLTEYTDTQYF. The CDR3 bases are TGTGCCAGTAGTTTGACAGAGTACACAGATACGCAGTATTTT.

CDR3 sequence: CASSDRDRGYSNQPQHF. CDR3 bases: TGTGCCAGCAGTGATCGGGACAGGGGGTATAGCAATCAGCCCCAGCATTTT. The J gene is TRBJ1-5, the V gene TRBV6-1; TRBD1 matches at 11 bases. V dropped 3 bases and J dropped 0; count of bases not matched to a gene: 4. Germline V gene sequence: CDR1 MNHNS, CDR2 SASEGT. CDR3 size: 17 residues.

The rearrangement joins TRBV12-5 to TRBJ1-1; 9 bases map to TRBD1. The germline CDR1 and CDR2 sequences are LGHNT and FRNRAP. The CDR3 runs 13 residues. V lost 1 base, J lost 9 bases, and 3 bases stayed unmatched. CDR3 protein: CASGLGDRVQAFF. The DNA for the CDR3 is TGTGCTAGTGGTTTGGGGGACAGGGTTCAAGCTTTCTTT.

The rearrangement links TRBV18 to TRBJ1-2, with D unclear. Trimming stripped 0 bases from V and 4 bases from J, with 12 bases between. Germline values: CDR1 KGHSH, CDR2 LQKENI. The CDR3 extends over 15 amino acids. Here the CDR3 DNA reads TGTGCCAGCTCACCACCGAGAACAGTCACCTATGGCTACACCTTC. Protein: CASSPPRTVTYGYTF. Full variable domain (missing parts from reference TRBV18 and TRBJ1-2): NAGVMQNPRHLVRRRGQEARLRCSPMKGHSHVYWYRQLPEEGLKFMVYLQKENIIDESGMPKERFSAEFPKEGPSILRIQQVVRGDSAAYFCASSPPRTVTYGYTFGSGTRLTVV.

The CDR3 region is CASSSIQGLRNSNQPQHF. DNA of the CDR3: TGTGCCAGCAGTTCGATACAGGGGCTCCGGAATAGCAATCAGCCCCAGCATTTT. The rearrangement links TRBV28 to TRBJ1-5; TRBD1 matches 7 bases. The CDR3 totals 18 residues. The trim removed 4 bases at V and 0 bases at J, leaving 12 bases unmatched. Germline V gene sequence: CDR1 MDHEN, CDR2 SYDVKM. Supplemented by reference TRBV28 and TRBJ1-5, the full variable domain reads DVKVTQSSRYLVKRTGEKVFLECVQDMDHENMFWYRQDPGLGLRLIYFSYDVKMKEKGDIPEGYSVSREKKERFSLILESASTNQTSMYLCASSSIQGLRNSNQPQHFGDGTRLSIL.

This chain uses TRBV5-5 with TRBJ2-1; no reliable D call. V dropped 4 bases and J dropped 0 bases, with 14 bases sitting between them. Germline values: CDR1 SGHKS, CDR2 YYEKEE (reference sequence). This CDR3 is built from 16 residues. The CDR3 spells CASSPRSRSSYNEQFF. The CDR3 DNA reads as TGTGCCAGCAGCCCCCGGAGTAGAAGCTCCTACAATGAGCAGTTCTTC.

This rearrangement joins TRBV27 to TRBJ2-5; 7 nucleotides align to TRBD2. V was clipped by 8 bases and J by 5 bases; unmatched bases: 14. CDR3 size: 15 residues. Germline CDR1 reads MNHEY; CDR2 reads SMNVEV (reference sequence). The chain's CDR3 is CASRGGARGGETQYF. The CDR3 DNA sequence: TGTGCCAGCCGTGGAGGGGCGAGGGGAGGGGAGACCCAGTACTTC.

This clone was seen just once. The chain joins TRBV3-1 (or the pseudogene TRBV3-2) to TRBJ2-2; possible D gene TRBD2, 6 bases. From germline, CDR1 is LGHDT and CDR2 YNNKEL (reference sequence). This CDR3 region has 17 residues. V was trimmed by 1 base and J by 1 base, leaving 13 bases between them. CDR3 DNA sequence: TGTGCCAGCAGCCAAGCTCGCGGGGCGTGGAACACCGGGGAGCTGTTTTTT. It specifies CASSQARGAWNTGELFF.

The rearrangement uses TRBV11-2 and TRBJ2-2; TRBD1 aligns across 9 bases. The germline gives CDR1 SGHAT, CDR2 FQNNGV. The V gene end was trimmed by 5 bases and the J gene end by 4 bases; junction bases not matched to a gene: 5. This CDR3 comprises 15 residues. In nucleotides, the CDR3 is TGTGCCAGCAGCCCAACAGGGGGCGCCACCGGGGAGCTGTTTTTT. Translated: CASSPTGGATGELFF.

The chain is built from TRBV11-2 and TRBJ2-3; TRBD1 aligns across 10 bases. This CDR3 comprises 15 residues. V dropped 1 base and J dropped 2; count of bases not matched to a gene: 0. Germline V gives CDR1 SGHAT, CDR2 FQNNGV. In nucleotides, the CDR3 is TGTGCCAGCAGCTTAGGACAGGGGGCCACAGATACGCAGTATTTT. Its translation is CASSLGQGATDTQYF.

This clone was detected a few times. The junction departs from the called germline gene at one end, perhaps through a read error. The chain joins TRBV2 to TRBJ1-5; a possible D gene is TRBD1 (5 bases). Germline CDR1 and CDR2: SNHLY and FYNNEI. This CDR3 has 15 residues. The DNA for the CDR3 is TGTGCCAGCAGGGAAGGTTGGGGCCGCGGTCAGCCCCAGCATTTT. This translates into CASREGWGRGQPQHF.

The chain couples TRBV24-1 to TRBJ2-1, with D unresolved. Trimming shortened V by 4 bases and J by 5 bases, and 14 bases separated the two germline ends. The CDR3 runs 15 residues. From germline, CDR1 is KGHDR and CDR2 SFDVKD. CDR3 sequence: CATSDHTSPHNEQFF. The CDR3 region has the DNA TGTGCCACCAGTGACCACACATCACCCCACAATGAGCAGTTCTTC.

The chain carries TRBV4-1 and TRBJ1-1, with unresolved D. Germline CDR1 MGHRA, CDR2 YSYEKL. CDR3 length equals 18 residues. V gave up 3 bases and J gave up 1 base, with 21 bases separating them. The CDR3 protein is CASSHTPARTGGNTEAFF. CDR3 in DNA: TGCGCCAGCAGCCACACCCCGGCTAGGACCGGAGGGAACACTGAAGCTTTCTTT.

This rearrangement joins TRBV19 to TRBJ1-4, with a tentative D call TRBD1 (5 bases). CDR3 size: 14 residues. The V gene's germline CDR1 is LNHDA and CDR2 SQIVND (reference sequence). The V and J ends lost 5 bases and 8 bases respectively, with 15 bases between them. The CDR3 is CASSGSGRGEKLFF. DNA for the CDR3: TGTGCCAGTAGTGGGTCCGGGAGGGGAGAAAAACTGTTTTTT.

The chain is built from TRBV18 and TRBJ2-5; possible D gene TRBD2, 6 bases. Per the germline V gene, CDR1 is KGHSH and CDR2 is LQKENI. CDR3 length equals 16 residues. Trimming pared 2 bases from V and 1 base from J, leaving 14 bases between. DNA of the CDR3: TGTGCCAGCTCACCAATCACAGGAGGGGCCCAAGAGACCCAGTACTTC. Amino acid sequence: CASSPITGGAQETQYF.

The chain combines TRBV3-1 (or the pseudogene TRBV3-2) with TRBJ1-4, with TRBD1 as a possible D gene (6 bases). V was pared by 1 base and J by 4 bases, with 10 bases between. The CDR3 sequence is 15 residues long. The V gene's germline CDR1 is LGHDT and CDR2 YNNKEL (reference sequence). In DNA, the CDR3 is TGTGCCAGCAGCCAAGGGGGGACACGTAATGAAAAACTGTTTTTT. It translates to CASSQGGTRNEKLFF.

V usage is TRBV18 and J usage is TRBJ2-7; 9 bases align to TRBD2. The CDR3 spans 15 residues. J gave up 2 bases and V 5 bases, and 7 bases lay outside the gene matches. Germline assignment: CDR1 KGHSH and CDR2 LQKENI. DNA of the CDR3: TGTGCCAGCTCAGACTTTAGCGGGGGAGCCTACGAGCAGTACTTC. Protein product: CASSDFSGGAYEQYF. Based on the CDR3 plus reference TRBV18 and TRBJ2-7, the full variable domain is NAGVMQNPRHLVRRRGQEARLRCSPMKGHSHVYWYRQLPEEGLKFMVYLQKENIIDESGMPKERFSAEFPKEGPSILRIQQVVRGDSAAYFCASSDFSGGAYEQYFGPGTRLTVT.

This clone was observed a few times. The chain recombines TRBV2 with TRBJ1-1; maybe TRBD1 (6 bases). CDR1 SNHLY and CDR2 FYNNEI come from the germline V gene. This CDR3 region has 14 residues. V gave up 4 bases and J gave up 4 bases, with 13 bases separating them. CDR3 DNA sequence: TGTGCCAGCAGTGCCGGGGAGGGGGTCACTGAAGCTTTCTTT. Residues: CASSAGEGVTEAFF.

CDR3 bases: TGCGCCAGCAGCGGCGGGGCTAGCGGGGGGCGAGGAAAGACCCAGTACTTC. Amino acids: CASSGGASGGRGKTQYF. The chain employs TRBV5-1 and TRBJ2-5, with 11 nucleotides matching TRBD2. CDR3 length: 17 amino acids. J was trimmed by 6 bases and V by 4 bases; bases with no gene match: 14. Germline V gene sequence: CDR1 SGHRS, CDR2 YFSETQ.

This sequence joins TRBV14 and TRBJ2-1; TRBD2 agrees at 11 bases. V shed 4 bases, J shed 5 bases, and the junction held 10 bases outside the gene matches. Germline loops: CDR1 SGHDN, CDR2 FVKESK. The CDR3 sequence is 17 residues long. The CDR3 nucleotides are TGTGCCAGCAGCCCCAAGGATGGACTAGCGGGTGACAATGAGCAGTTCTTC. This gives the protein CASSPKDGLAGDNEQFF.

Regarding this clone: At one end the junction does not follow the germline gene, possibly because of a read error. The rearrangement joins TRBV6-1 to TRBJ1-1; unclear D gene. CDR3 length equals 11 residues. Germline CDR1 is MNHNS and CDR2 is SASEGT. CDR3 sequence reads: CASSEGYKLLF. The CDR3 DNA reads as TGTGCCAGCAGTGAAGGGTATAAACTCCTCTTT.

The CDR3 DNA is TGTGCCAGCAGCCACGGACAGGCCGAGCAGTACTTC. This codes for CASSHGQAEQYF. The chain carries TRBV7-9 and TRBJ2-7; TRBD1 aligns across 7 bases. V dropped 5 bases and J dropped 6; count of bases not matched to a gene: 4. The CDR3 consists of 12 residues. Germline CDR1 and CDR2: SEHNR and FQNEAQ (reference sequence).